This T cell receptor beta chain was recorded in a study of OX40 agonist ivuxolimab in advanced cancers. Study at large: Patients were dosed with the agonistic anti-OX40 (CD134) antibody ivuxolimab. Six ivuxolimab dose levels, 0.01 to 10 mg/kg, were given intravenously every 2 weeks.

Between the trimmed V and J ends, which lost 8 bases and 0 bases, there was a span of 35 bases. This CDR3 has 21 residues. Per the germline V gene, CDR1 is SNHLY and CDR2 is FYNNEI. Using immunoSEQ multiplex PCR, the repertoire was profiled, and TCRdb retains in-frame clones only, with some absent. Of 55,000 to 65,000 clones listed, less than 95% were seen once; the top ten hold about 0.46%. The chain uses TRBV2 and TRBJ2-7, with D possibly being TRBD1 (9 bases). Sequenced here: CD4+ or CD8+ T cells sorted from blood, sampled in a trial of the OX40 agonist ivuxolimab. The sequence was obtained from an adult with an advanced solid tumor such as melanoma, head and neck, liver or kidney cancer. CDR3 nucleotide sequence: TGTGCCAGCGACGCGGGACAGGGAATTAGCGGGACCCATTACCGCTCCTACGAGCAGTACTTC. Protein product: CASDAGQGISGTHYRSYEQYF.